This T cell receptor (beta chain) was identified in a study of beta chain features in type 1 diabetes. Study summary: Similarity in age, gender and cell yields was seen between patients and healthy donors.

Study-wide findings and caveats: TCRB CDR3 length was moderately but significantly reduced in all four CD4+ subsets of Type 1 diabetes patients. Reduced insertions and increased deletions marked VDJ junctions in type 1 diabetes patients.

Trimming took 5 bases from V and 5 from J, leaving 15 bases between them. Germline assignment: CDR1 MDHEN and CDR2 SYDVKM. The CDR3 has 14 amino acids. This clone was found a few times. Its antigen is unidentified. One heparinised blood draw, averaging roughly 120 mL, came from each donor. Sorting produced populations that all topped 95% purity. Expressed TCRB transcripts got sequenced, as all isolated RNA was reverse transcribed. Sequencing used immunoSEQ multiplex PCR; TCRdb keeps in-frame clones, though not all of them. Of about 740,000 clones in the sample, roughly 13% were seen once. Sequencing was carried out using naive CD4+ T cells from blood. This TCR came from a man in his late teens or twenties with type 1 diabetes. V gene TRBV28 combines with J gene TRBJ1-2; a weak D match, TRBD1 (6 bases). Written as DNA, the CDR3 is TGTGCCAGCAGTCGGACCCTAGGGGGGTATGGCTACACCTTC. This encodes CASSRTLGGYGYTF.